This TCR beta chain was profiled in a study of T cells in Graves' hyperthyroidism and ophthalmopathy. Reasons for excluding patients were uncontrolled infection, other autoimmune disease, pregnancy or lactation. V trimming: 4 bases; J trimming: 3 bases; junction bases outside the gene matches: 7. Germline V gene sequence: CDR1 MNHNS, CDR2 SASEGT. This CDR3 contains 16 residues. This clonotype was seen repeatedly, ten times or more. Its antigen is unidentified. The CDR3 regions of TCR beta were amplified from RNA transcripts. The TCR CDR3 was amplified in a first-round RT-PCR using the HTBI primer set. TCRdb independently ran MiXCR on the multiplex PCR reads; one entry per CDR3 protein. The table has 350,000 to 450,000 distinct CDR3 sequences, 15% to 20% seen once. Study observations and caveats: Most thyroid-expanded clonotypes above 0.001 were also found in blood.

This receptor was identified in a woman aged 25 to 39 with Graves' hyperthyroidism that later progressed to Graves' ophthalmopathy. This chain connects TRBV6-1 to TRBJ2-1, with 9 bases that match TRBD2. The sequenced sample was blood. The CDR3 protein is CASSGLAGISYNEQFF. CDR3 sequence (DNA): TGTGCCAGCAGTGGGCTAGCGGGAATCAGCTACAATGAGCAGTTCTTC.